This TCR beta chain was documented in a study of Ad26.COV2.S vaccination and SARS-CoV-2 variants. The assay was immunoSEQ multiplex PCR, and TCRdb's table has in-frame clones only and misses some. This sample yields under 95,000 clones, of which roughly 84% are seen a single time; approximately 15% belongs to the top ten. The specimen comprised peripheral blood, sampled after recovery from COVID-19. This sequence was found in a human donor who had recovered from COVID-19.

CDR3 protein: CASTQLRPGDTQYF. CDR3 DNA: TGTGCCAGCACCCAGCTGCGGCCCGGAGATACGCAGTATTTT. This chain uses TRBV28 with TRBJ2-3; D uncertain. This CDR3 has 14 residues. V lost 7 bases and J lost 5, with 16 bases in between. Germline assignment: CDR1 MDHEN and CDR2 SYDVKM.